The 13 T cell receptor beta chains below come from one sample, sequenced in a study of T cell responses to AZD1222 COVID-19 vaccine. Repertoires were generated with immunoSEQ multiplex PCR, while TCRdb's copy carries only in-frame clones and drops some. The table shows around 67,000 clones, with about four fifths occurring only once. Sequenced here: peripheral blood, sampled 28 days after the second AZD1222 dose. These receptor sequences come from an adult who received the AZD1222 COVID-19 vaccine.

The V and J genes are TRBV7-2 and TRBJ1-1; the D gene is possibly TRBD1 (5 bases). V shed 5 bases and J shed 4 bases, with 14 bases lying between them. CDR1 and CDR2 (germline): SGHTA, FQGNSA. CDR3 length: 14 residues. The CDR3 loop reads CASSEQARGTEAFF. The CDR3 DNA is TGTGCCAGCAGCGAACAGGCTCGTGGCACTGAAGCTTTCTTT.

V gene TRBV10-3 combines with J gene TRBJ2-3; the D is unclear. Germline V gene lookup returns CDR1 ENHRY and CDR2 SYGVKD. V was trimmed by 3 bases and J by 5 bases, leaving 3 bases between them. The CDR3 extends over 11 amino acids. CDR3 DNA: TGTGCCATCAGTGAAGGAGATACGCAGTATTTT. Translation: CAISEGDTQYF.

The chain combines TRBV11-2 with TRBJ2-2; no definite D call. The CDR3 runs 12 residues. CDR1 SGHAT and CDR2 FQNNGV come from the germline V gene. V lost 5 bases and J lost 7, with 8 bases in between. As DNA, the CDR3 is TGTGCCAGCAGCCTTCTCGTCGGGGAGCTGTTTTTT. It specifies CASSLLVGELFF.

This rearrangement joins TRBV27 to TRBJ1-2; 7 bases are shared with TRBD1. Germline V gives CDR1 MNHEY, CDR2 SMNVEV (reference sequence). The CDR3 loop spans 14 amino acids. V lost 3 bases to trimming and J lost 1 base; unmatched junction nucleotides: 2. CDR3 DNA: TGTGCCAGCAGTTTCAGGGACAGTAACTATGGCTACACCTTC. Residues: CASSFRDSNYGYTF.

The rearrangement joins TRBV29-1 to TRBJ2-3; 14 positions agree with TRBD2. Germline V gene lookup returns CDR1 SQVTM and CDR2 ANQGSEA. There are 15 residues in the CDR3. With V trimmed by 7 bases and J by 7 bases, 10 bases remained unmatched. In DNA form, the CDR3 reads TGCAGCGCTACGACTAGCGGGGGGGCCAGGAATACGCAGTATTTT. Protein product: CSATTSGGARNTQYF.

CDR3 in DNA: TGTGCCAGCAGCCAAGTCGCTGGAAACACCATATATTTT. Translation: CASSQVAGNTIYF. The V gene is TRBV3-1 (or the pseudogene TRBV3-2), the J gene TRBJ1-3; D uncertain. V lost 1 base and J 2 bases, leaving 3 bases between the germline ends. This CDR3 region has 13 residues. Germline-derived CDR1 and CDR2 are LGHDT and YNNKEL (reference sequence).

This clone showed up just a few times. CDR3 amino acids: CASSPWDRGRGQPQHF. In nucleotides, the CDR3 is TGTGCCAGCTCACCCTGGGACAGGGGGCGCGGGCAGCCCCAGCATTTT. This sequence joins TRBV18 and TRBJ1-5; 12 bases line up with TRBD1. Germline V CDR1 and CDR2: KGHSH, LQKENI. The length of the CDR3 is 16 residues. V lost 3 bases to trimming and J lost 7 bases; unmatched junction nucleotides: 7. Combining the CDR3 with reference TRBV18 and TRBJ1-5 gives the whole variable domain NAGVMQNPRHLVRRRGQEARLRCSPMKGHSHVYWYRQLPEEGLKFMVYLQKENIIDESGMPKERFSAEFPKEGPSILRIQQVVRGDSAAYFCASSPWDRGRGQPQHFGDGTRLSIL.

The V call is TRBV19, the J call TRBJ1-1; perhaps TRBD1 as D (5 bases). Trimming removed 3 bases from V and 1 base from J, with 9 bases in between. The CDR3 has 14 residues. The germline gives CDR1 LNHDA, CDR2 SQIVND (reference sequence). CDR3 DNA sequence: TGTGCCAGTAGTATCGGGGCTGGGAACACTGAAGCTTTCTTT. Protein: CASSIGAGNTEAFF.

The chain recombines TRBV29-1 with TRBJ1-1; D is undetermined. CDR3 length: 16 residues. Trimming shortened V by 2 bases and J by 2 bases, and 18 bases separated the two germline ends. Germline-derived CDR1 and CDR2 are SQVTM and ANQGSEA. The CDR3 bases are TGCAGCGTTGAAAAGGTGGGGTGGGGATCAAACACTGAAGCTTTCTTT. This translates into CSVEKVGWGSNTEAFF.

This clone showed up just a few times. The CDR3 DNA reads as TGTGCCAGCAGCTCCGGACAGGGGAACACTGAAGCTTTCTTT. Translating it yields CASSSGQGNTEAFF. The chain recombines TRBV7-8 with TRBJ1-1, with 8 bases matching TRBD1. Unmatched junction bases numbered 2, after V lost 4 bases and J lost 1 base. The CDR3 sequence is 14 residues long. Germline CDR1 reads SGHVS; CDR2 reads FQNEAQ.

J is TRBJ2-1 and V is TRBV6-2 or TRBV6-3; no reliable D call. This CDR3 has 14 amino acids. CDR1 and CDR2 (germline): MNHEY, SVGEGT. Trimming removed 0 bases at V and 8 bases at J, with 11 bases between. The CDR3 DNA reads TGTGCCAGCAGTTACTCGCAGATCGGCCATGAGCAGTTCTTC. Its translation: CASSYSQIGHEQFF.

This chain uses TRBV2 with TRBJ1-1, with 8 bases lining up with TRBD1. V gave up 6 bases and J gave up 4 bases; unmatched junction bases: 7. Germline V gene sequence: CDR1 SNHLY, CDR2 FYNNEI. This CDR3 has 14 residues. CDR3 sequence reads: CASSLDRVGTEAFF. The CDR3 DNA is TGTGCCAGCAGCCTGGACAGGGTGGGCACTGAAGCTTTCTTT.

The chain employs TRBV3-1 (or the pseudogene TRBV3-2) and TRBJ1-5, with TRBD1 matching over 12 bases. Germline V CDR1 and CDR2: LGHDT, YNNKEL (reference sequence). V shed 3 bases and J 4 bases; nucleotides not matched to a gene: 7. This CDR3 has 17 residues. In nucleotides, the CDR3 is TGTGCCAGCAGCCACTCCGGGACAGGGGGCTCGAATCAGCCCCAGCATTTT. Translated: CASSHSGTGGSNQPQHF.